The 21 T cell receptor beta chains presented below share a single source sample, sequenced in a study of blood T cell repertoires in COVID-19. TCRdb keeps only in-frame clones here, not all; method: immunoSEQ multiplex PCR. The sample has 200,000 or so clones, less than 90% seen once; the top ten hold over 2%. The sequenced material came from peripheral blood. The receptors derive from a woman in her fifties or sixties with acute or convalescent COVID-19.

The table lists this clone with a count of one. The V call is TRBV7-2, the J call TRBJ2-5; 7 nucleotides align to TRBD1. Trimming cost V 0 bases and J 5 bases; bases outside gene matches: 6. The CDR3 loop spans 15 amino acids. The germline gives CDR1 SGHTA, CDR2 FQGNSA. The CDR3 loop is CASSLAGTVRETQYF. In DNA, the CDR3 is TGTGCCAGCAGCTTAGCGGGGACAGTCCGGGAGACCCAGTACTTC.

The chain links TRBV7-2 to TRBJ2-5, with D maybe TRBD2 (5 bases). The germline V and J ends were trimmed by 6 bases and 5 bases, with 16 bases remaining between them. This CDR3 has 14 residues. CDR1 and CDR2 from the germline V gene are SGHTA and FQGNSA. CDR3 DNA sequence: TGTGCCAGCAGTTTAAACGCGGGCAGGGAGACCCAGTACTTC. Encoded protein: CASSLNAGRETQYF.

CDR3 in amino acids: CASSYSGRDEAFF. CDR3 in DNA: TGTGCCAGCAGTTATTCGGGCAGGGATGAAGCTTTCTTT. This chain uses TRBV6-2 or TRBV6-3 with TRBJ1-1; a possible D gene is TRBD1 (5 bases). The CDR3 contains 13 residues. Germline V CDR1 and CDR2: MNHEY, SVGEGT. The V end lost 3 bases, the J end lost 7 bases, and 12 bases lay between the germline ends.

This chain joins TRBV4-1 and TRBJ2-5; D unclear. The CDR3 sequence is 14 residues long. Per the germline V gene, CDR1 is MGHRA and CDR2 is YSYEKL. V lost 0 bases to trimming and J lost 1 base, with 6 bases between them. CDR3 protein: CASSQDLSQETQYF. In DNA form, the CDR3 reads TGCGCCAGCAGCCAAGATCTCTCCCAAGAGACCCAGTACTTC.

The V and J genes are TRBV29-1 and TRBJ2-7; no clear D. This CDR3 has 12 amino acids. The germline V and J ends were trimmed by 3 bases and 3 bases, with 9 bases remaining between them. CDR1 is SQVTM and CDR2 is ANQGSEA in the germline V gene. DNA of the CDR3: TGCAGCGTTGATGACAAAAACTACGAGCAGTACTTC. Amino acid sequence: CSVDDKNYEQYF.

A single count supports this clone. The chain links TRBV5-6 to TRBJ2-3; 7 bases align to TRBD1. V lost 1 base, J lost 4 bases, and 6 bases stayed unmatched. The CDR3 consists of 15 residues. Looked up from germline, CDR1 is SGHDT and CDR2 is YYEEEE. CDR3 sequence reads: CASSLLGTVADTQYF. In DNA form, the CDR3 reads TGTGCCAGCAGCTTGTTAGGGACAGTTGCAGATACGCAGTATTTT.

The gene calls are TRBV19 and TRBJ2-5; D unclear. This CDR3 has 14 amino acids. The V end lost 1 base, the J end lost 4 bases, and 10 bases lay between the germline ends. CDR1 is LNHDA, CDR2 SQIVND, per germline (reference sequence). The chain's CDR3 is CASSIGPPGETQYF. In nucleotides, the CDR3 is TGTGCCAGTAGTATAGGCCCCCCGGGAGAGACCCAGTACTTC.

This clone was detected a few times. The chain has TRBV19 and TRBJ1-5, with TRBD1 identical over 8 bases. V dropped 5 bases and J dropped 2; count of bases not matched to a gene: 8. CDR3 size: 16 residues. Germline V gene sequence: CDR1 LNHDA, CDR2 SQIVND (reference sequence). CDR3 sequence (DNA): TGTGCCAGTAGTGCTCAGTCACAGGGGGGCAATCAGCCCCAGCATTTT. Its protein product is CASSAQSQGGNQPQHF.

The V call is TRBV7-2, the J call TRBJ2-2; no clear D. V was pared by 4 bases and J by 0 bases, with 6 bases between. The germline V gene encodes CDR1 SGHTA and CDR2 FQGNSA. The CDR3 consists of 14 residues. The chain's CDR3 is CASSSNTNTGELFF. The CDR3 coding sequence is TGTGCCAGCAGCTCCAACACGAACACCGGGGAGCTGTTTTTT.

The gene calls are TRBV30 and TRBJ2-3, with 10 bases identical to TRBD2. Germline-derived CDR1 and CDR2 are GTSNPN and SVGIG (reference sequence). V trimming: 0 bases; J trimming: 5 bases; junction bases outside the gene matches: 8. This CDR3 contains 16 residues. The CDR3 reads CAWSVKREGLKDTQYF. In DNA, the CDR3 is TGTGCCTGGAGTGTAAAGCGGGAGGGCCTGAAAGATACGCAGTATTTT.

The V gene is TRBV2, the J gene TRBJ2-7, with unresolved D. Germline V gene sequence: CDR1 SNHLY, CDR2 FYNNEI. The CDR3 totals 14 residues. V lost 3 bases, J lost 0 bases, and 9 bases lay in between. Here the CDR3 reads CASSDRQASYEQYF. For the CDR3, the DNA is TGTGCCAGCAGTGACCGGCAGGCCTCCTACGAGCAGTACTTC. Variable domain in full (rest from reference TRBV2 and TRBJ2-7): EPEVTQTPSHQVTQMGQEVILRCVPISNHLYFYWYRQILGQKVEFLVSFYNNEISEKSEIFDDQFSVERPDGSNFTLKIRSTKLEDSAMYFCASSDRQASYEQYFGPGTRLTVT.

The rearrangement uses TRBV5-4 and TRBJ2-1; 13 positions match TRBD2. There are 17 residues in the CDR3. The ends lost 4 bases at V and 2 bases at J; junction bases unmatched: 6. Germline loops: CDR1 SGHNT, CDR2 YYREEE (reference sequence). CDR3 protein: CASSPGLAGVAYNEQFF. CDR3 coding DNA: TGTGCCAGCAGCCCTGGACTAGCGGGAGTGGCCTACAATGAGCAGTTCTTC.

The genes are TRBV13 and TRBJ2-3, with 7 nucleotides matching TRBD1. Germline V gives CDR1 PRHDT, CDR2 FYEKMQ (reference sequence). Trimming took 8 bases from V and 1 from J; bases not matched to a gene: 18. CDR3 length: 18 amino acids. The CDR3 reads CASASRAIGGAGTDTQYF. CDR3 coding DNA: TGTGCCAGCGCCAGCCGGGCCATAGGGGGCGCGGGCACAGATACGCAGTATTTT.

The genes are TRBV7-6 and TRBJ2-7; 11 bases are shared with TRBD2. This CDR3 is 15 amino acids long. Per germline, CDR1 SGHVS and CDR2 FNYEAQ. The ends lost 5 bases at V and 2 bases at J; junction bases unmatched: 5. The CDR3 DNA follows: TGTGCCAGCAGCCCCGGGACTAGCGGTACCTACGAGCAGTACTTC. The encoded protein is CASSPGTSGTYEQYF. Full variable domain (missing parts from reference TRBV7-6 and TRBJ2-7): GAGVSQSPRYKVTKRGQDVALRCDPISGHVSLYWYRQALGQGPEFLTYFNYEAQQDKSGLPNDRFSAERPEGSISTLTIQRTEQRDSAMYRCASSPGTSGTYEQYFGPGTRLTVT.

The CDR3 region is CASSTLTGGHEQYF. CDR3 DNA: TGTGCCAGCAGTACCCTTACGGGAGGGCACGAGCAGTACTTC. This rearrangement joins TRBV6-5 to TRBJ2-7; 8 bases are shared with TRBD2. CDR1 MNHEY and CDR2 SVGAGI come from the germline V gene. Germline trimming cut 5 bases from V and 5 bases from J; bases unmatched to any gene: 8. The CDR3 has 14 amino acids.

About this clone itself: One junction end does not reproduce the germline sequence, and a read error may be involved. Other nucleotide sequences in the sample specify the same CDR3. V is TRBV19 and J is TRBJ1-4; TRBD1 agrees at 8 bases. The CDR3 runs to 15 residues. Per germline, CDR1 LNHDA and CDR2 SQIVND (reference sequence). The CDR3 coding sequence is TGTGCCAGTAGTTTGTGGACAGGGTATAATGAAAAATTGTTTTTT. This codes for CASSLWTGYNEKLFF.

This clone was seen a handful of times. V and J are TRBV5-1 and TRBJ2-5; 7 bases are shared with TRBD2. Germline V lookup: CDR1 SGHRS, CDR2 YFSETQ. The V and J ends lost 4 bases and 5 bases, in that order; junction bases with no gene match: 8. The CDR3 sequence is 14 residues long. DNA of the CDR3: TGCGCCAGCAGCCTCCTACTGGGGGGGGAGACCCAGTACTTC. Translation gives CASSLLLGGETQYF.

The chain recombines TRBV9 with TRBJ1-2; D is undetermined. CDR3 size: 15 residues. Germline loops: CDR1 SGDLS, CDR2 YYNGEE. Between the trimmed V and J ends, which lost 3 bases and 8 bases, there was a span of 20 bases. The CDR3 bases are TGTGCCAGCAGCGAGTCGCGGGATTTACTCAGGGGCTACACCTTC. As protein: CASSESRDLLRGYTF. Combining the CDR3 with reference TRBV9 and TRBJ1-2 gives the whole variable domain DSGVTQTPKHLITATGQRVTLRCSPRSGDLSVYWYQQSLDQGLQFLIQYYNGEERAKGNILERFSAQQFPDLHSELNLSSLELGDSALYFCASSESRDLLRGYTFGSGTRLTVV.

In its sample, this clone was seen once. The rearrangement joins TRBV5-1 to TRBJ1-3, with D possibly TRBD1 on 6 matching bases. The germline V gene encodes CDR1 SGHRS and CDR2 YFSETQ. V was pared by 7 bases and J by 2 bases, with 13 bases between. CDR3 length: 14 residues. As DNA, the CDR3 is TGCGCCAGCCGGGAAGGGGGGGCTGGAAACACCATATATTTT. Its protein product is CASREGGAGNTIYF.

The chain couples TRBV6-1 to TRBJ1-4; D gene unclear. The germline V gene has CDR1 MNHNS and CDR2 SASEGT. The CDR3 loop spans 13 amino acids. V lost 2 bases to trimming and J lost 6 bases, with 7 bases between them. DNA for the CDR3: TGTGCCAGCAGTGAAACCCTATATGAAAAACTGTTTTTT. Translated: CASSETLYEKLFF.

The chain couples TRBV7-2 to TRBJ1-1, with D possibly TRBD1 on 6 matching bases. CDR3 size: 15 residues. V was trimmed by 4 bases and J by 5 bases, leaving 17 bases between them. The germline gives CDR1 SGHTA, CDR2 FQGNSA. The CDR3 nucleotides read TGTGCCAGCAGCTCCCGGACAGTTCATTTTACTGAAGCTTTCTTT. It translates to CASSSRTVHFTEAFF.